This TCR beta chain was obtained from a study of CD4+ T cells in melanoma. Measured with immunoSEQ multiplex PCR; TCRdb has only the in-frame clones, and not every one. Of 140,000 or so clones in the sample, approximately 91% were seen once. Findings and limits, study-wide: Diverse differentiation states were reported for melanoma neoantigen-specific CD4+ T cells. CD8+ T cell, macrophage and B cell function reportedly correlated with neoantigen-specific CD4+ T cells.

A word on this clone: Its antigen is still unknown.

The sequence was obtained from a human donor with melanoma.

CDR3 sequence (DNA): TGTGCCAGCAGCTTAACCGCCGGGTCAACTAATGAAAAACTGTTTTTT. Translating it yields CASSLTAGSTNEKLFF. The chain recombines TRBV11-2 with TRBJ1-4, with unresolved D. V was cut by 2 bases and J by 0 bases, with 10 bases left in between. Per the germline V gene, CDR1 is SGHAT and CDR2 is FQNNGV. The CDR3 has 16 amino acids.